The source of this T cell receptor beta chain is a study of blood T cells in healthy people across ages. Together with a sample-barcoded 5' primer, a J-beta primer mix was included in a second PCR lasting about 6 to 11 cycles. Each TCR beta cDNA got a 12-nucleotide random molecular identifier. TCRdb re-analysed the 5' RACE reads in MiXCR, keeping a single row per CDR3 protein. The table has around 820,000 distinct CDR3 sequences, around a quarter seen once. The people who gave samples were healthy Caucasians from Russia, aged about 6 to 100. The data were also submitted as part of a second study, on T cells of mothers and their children.

The sequence derives from a boy under 18 in good health. The sample consisted of blood.

The CDR3 is CATSRDEGVSPLHF. In nucleotides, the CDR3 is TGTGCCACCAGCCGCGACGAAGGAGTTTCACCCCTCCACTTT. The rearrangement links TRBV15 to TRBJ1-6; D ambiguous. Trimming stripped 5 bases from V and 9 bases from J, with 14 bases between. Germline CDR1 is LNHNV and CDR2 is YYDKDF (reference sequence). This CDR3 is 14 amino acids long. The full variable domain, with the rest looked up from reference TRBV15 and TRBJ1-6, is DAMVIQNPRYQVTQFGKPVTLSCSQTLNHNVMYWYQQKSSQAPKLLFHYYDKDFNNEADTPDNFQSRRPNTSFCFLDIRSPGLGDTAMYLCATSRDEGVSPLHFGNGTRLTVT.